This T cell receptor beta chain derives from a study of tumor-infiltrating lymphocytes in primary liver carcinoma. With a constant-region primer, TCR beta cDNA was made from 400 to 550 ng of total RNA. Slightly modified ARM-PCR served as the procedure for the TCR beta libraries. These libraries came from three rounds of nested multiplex PCR. TCRdb independently ran MiXCR on the multiplex PCR reads; one entry per CDR3 protein. Altogether 250,000 to 350,000 distinct CDR3 sequences are present, about three fifths being singletons, with the ten largest covering approximately 15%. Unsorted whole blood supplied the RNA, and germline DNA was extracted too. Before the surgical procedure, four milliliters of peripheral blood were collected. This clonotype was found many times. What was sequenced was peripheral blood. The receptor was isolated from a woman in her twenties or thirties with primary liver carcinoma and hepatitis B virus infection.

This CDR3 reads CASSYGRGLSNQPQHF. The CDR3 nucleotides read TGTGCCAGCAGTTACGGGAGGGGGCTAAGCAATCAGCCCCAGCATTTT. This rearrangement joins TRBV6-6 to TRBJ1-5; 7 positions agree with TRBD1. V lost 2 bases and J lost 1; bases outside the gene matches: 5. The CDR3 spans 16 residues. CDR1 and CDR2 (germline): MNHNY, SVGAGI (reference sequence).